This T cell receptor beta chain was recovered during a study of blood T cells in healthy people across ages. At the level of the study: With template switching, about one barcoded beta molecule was captured per two T cells.

Trimming cost V 5 bases and J 7 bases; bases outside gene matches: 8. The germline gives CDR1 MDHEN, CDR2 SYDVKM. The CDR3 consists of 14 residues. For the second PCR, which ran for roughly 6 to 12 cycles, a sample-barcoded 5' primer and a J-beta primer mix were used. There were at least 2.5 million CDR3-containing paired-end reads obtained from each sample. TCRdb reanalysed the 5' RACE reads using MiXCR and keeps one entry per CDR3 protein. The data contain about 1,400,000 distinct CDR3 sequences, roughly 60% of them singletons. Comments on this clonotype: Its antigen remains unidentified.

Whole-study results and caveats: Per million T cells, TCR beta diversity dropped roughly linearly as age increased.

The donors, all healthy, were Caucasians living in Russia, aged roughly 6 to 95. This chain links TRBV28 with TRBJ1-2; TRBD1 aligns across 9 bases. Sequencing was done on a sample of blood. The clonotype comes from a young man in good health. CDR3 sequence reads: CASSRRTGASGYTF. The DNA of the CDR3 is TGTGCCAGCAGTCGAAGGACAGGGGCAAGTGGCTACACCTTC.